This record concerns one TCR beta chain sequence. As yet, its antigen is unknown. This sample was included in a study of response to subunit inactivated influenza vaccine. TCRdb itself ran the RT-PCR reads through MiXCR, one entry per CDR3 protein. The sample shows 710,000 or so distinct CDR3 sequences, approximately 15% of them seen only once. Points from the study as a whole: With each seasonal influenza vaccination, the authors suggested, few new T cells are recruited.

This receptor was taken from a man aged 50-59 years who received an inactivated influenza vaccine. This specimen consisted of PBMCs from blood, obtained approximately 13 days after vaccination.

CDR3 sequence (DNA): TGCAGTGCTCCAGATACTAGCGGGAGGGGGCCGCCCCCGTTCTTC. Translating it yields CSAPDTSGRGPPPFF. This chain joins TRBV20-1 and TRBJ2-1, with TRBD2 identical over 13 bases. CDR3 length: 15 amino acids. The germline CDR1 and CDR2 sequences are DFQATT and SNEGSKA (reference sequence). J lost 15 bases, V lost 5 bases, and 16 bases had no gene match.